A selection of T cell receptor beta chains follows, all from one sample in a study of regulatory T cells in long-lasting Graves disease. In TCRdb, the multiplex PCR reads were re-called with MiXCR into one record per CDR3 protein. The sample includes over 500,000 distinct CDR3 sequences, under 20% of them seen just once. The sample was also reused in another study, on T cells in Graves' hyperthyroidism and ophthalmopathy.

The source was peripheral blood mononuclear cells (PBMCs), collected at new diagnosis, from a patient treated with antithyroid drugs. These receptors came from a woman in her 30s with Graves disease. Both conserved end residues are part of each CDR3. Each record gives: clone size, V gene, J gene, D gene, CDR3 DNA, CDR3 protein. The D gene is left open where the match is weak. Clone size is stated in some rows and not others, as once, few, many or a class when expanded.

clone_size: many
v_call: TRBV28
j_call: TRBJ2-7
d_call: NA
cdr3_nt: TGTGCCAGCAGTTTATCTATGGGGGCCAGCCTTTACGAGCAGTACTTC
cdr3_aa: CASSLSMGASLYEQYF

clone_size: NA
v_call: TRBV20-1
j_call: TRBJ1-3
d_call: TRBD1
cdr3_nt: TGCAGTGCTAGACTCGGGACAGGAGGAAACACCATATATTTT
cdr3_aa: CSARLGTGGNTIYF

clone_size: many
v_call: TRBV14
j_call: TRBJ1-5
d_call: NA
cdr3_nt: TGTGCCAGCAGCCAAGGGAATAGCAATCAGCCCCAGCATTTT
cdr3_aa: CASSQGNSNQPQHF

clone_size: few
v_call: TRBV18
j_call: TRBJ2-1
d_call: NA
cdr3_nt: TGTGCCAGCTCACCTCCCTCCTGGGATGAGCAGTTCTTC
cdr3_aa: CASSPPSWDEQFF

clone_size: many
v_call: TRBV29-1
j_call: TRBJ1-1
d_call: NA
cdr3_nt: TGCAGCGCCAAGGGTAAATCAGGACAAATGAACACTGAAGCTTTCTTT
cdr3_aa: CSAKGKSGQMNTEAFF

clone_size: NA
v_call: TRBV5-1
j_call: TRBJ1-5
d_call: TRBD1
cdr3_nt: TGCGCCAGCAGCTGGGGGGACAGAGATTCCGGCAATCAGCCCCAGCATTTT
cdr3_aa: CASSWGDRDSGNQPQHF

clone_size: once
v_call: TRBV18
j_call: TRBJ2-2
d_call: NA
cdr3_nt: TGTGCCAGCTCACCCGGATTAGGGGAGGCGAACACCGGGGAGCTGTTTTTT
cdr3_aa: CASSPGLGEANTGELFF

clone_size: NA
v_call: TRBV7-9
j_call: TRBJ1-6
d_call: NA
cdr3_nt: TGTGCCAGCAGCACCGGACAGACTTCGAATTCACCCCTCCACTTT
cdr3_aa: CASSTGQTSNSPLHF

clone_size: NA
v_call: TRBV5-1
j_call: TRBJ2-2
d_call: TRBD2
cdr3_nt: TGCGCCAGCAGCCCGGGACTAGCGGGGGCCCGCACCGGGGAGCTGTTTTTT
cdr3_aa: CASSPGLAGARTGELFF

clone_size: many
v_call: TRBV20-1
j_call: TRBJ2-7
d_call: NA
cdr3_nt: TGCAGTGCTGACAAGGACAGAACCTACGAGCAGTACTTC
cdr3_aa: CSADKDRTYEQYF

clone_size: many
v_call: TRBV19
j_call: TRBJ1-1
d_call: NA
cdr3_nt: TGTGCCAGTAGTATAGACAGATCGAACACTGAAGCTTTCTTT
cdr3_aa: CASSIDRSNTEAFF

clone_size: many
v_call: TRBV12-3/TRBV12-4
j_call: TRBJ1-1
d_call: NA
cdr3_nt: TGTGCCAGCAGTTTATTAGGGAAACGGACTGAAGCTTTCTTT
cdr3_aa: CASSLLGKRTEAFF

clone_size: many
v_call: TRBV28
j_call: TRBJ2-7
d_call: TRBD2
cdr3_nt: TGTGCCAGCGGATTCTTAGCGGGAGCCGGCGGCGAGCAGTACTTC
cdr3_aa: CASGFLAGAGGEQYF

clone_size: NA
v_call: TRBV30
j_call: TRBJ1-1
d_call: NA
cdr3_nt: TGTGCCTGGAAGGGCGGTAACACTGAAGCTTTCTTT
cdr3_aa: CAWKGGNTEAFF

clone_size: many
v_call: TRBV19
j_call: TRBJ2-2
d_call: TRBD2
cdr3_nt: TGTGCCAGTTGGCGCGGGACTAGCGGGTATACGTTTTCCGGGGAGCTGTTTTTT
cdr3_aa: CASWRGTSGYTFSGELFF